The clone carrying this T cell receptor (beta chain) was counted many times. What it recognizes is unknown. The record originates from a study of T-cell memory formation after mild COVID-19. The study's findings and limits: Chiefly within CM and EM were the contracting CD4+ clones; CD8+ ones were within EMRA. Nothing confirmed that second-wave clones peaking on day 37 were specific for SARS-CoV-2.

The germline gives CDR1 MGHDK, CDR2 SYGVNS. V lost 6 bases to trimming and J lost 8 bases, with 11 bases between them. This CDR3 has 13 residues. Constant-segment primers and 5'RACE yielded cDNA libraries for TCR alpha and TCR beta, each carrying sample barcodes and UMIs. In TCRdb, the 5' RACE reads were re-called with MiXCR into one record per CDR3 protein. In the table there are about 360,000 distinct CDR3 sequences, 13% to 15% of which are singletons. Sequenced input: PBMCs or a T cell subset sorted from them (not recorded which). This receptor was obtained from a man aged 18 to 30 who had mild COVID-19 (a few samples of this study predate the infection). Cell type and time point are not known. This chain connects TRBV25-1 to TRBJ1-6, with unresolved D. The DNA of the CDR3 is TGTGCCAGCAGGCGAGGCACTGATTCACCCCTCCACTTT. This sequence encodes CASRRGTDSPLHF.